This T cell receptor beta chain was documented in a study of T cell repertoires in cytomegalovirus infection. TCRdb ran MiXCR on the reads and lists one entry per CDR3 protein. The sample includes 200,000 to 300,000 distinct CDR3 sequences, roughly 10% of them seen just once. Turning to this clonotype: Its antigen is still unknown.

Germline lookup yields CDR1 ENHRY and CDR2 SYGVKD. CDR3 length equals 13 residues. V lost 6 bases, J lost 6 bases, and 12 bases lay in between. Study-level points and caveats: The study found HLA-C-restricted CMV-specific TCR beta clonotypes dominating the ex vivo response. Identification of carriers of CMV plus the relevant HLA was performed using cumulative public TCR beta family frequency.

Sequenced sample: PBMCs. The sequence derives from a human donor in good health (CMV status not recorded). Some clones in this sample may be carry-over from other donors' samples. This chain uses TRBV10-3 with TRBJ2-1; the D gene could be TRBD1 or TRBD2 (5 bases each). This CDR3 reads CAIRTGQRNEQFF. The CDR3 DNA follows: TGTGCCATCAGGACGGGGCAGCGCAATGAGCAGTTCTTC.